There are a few counts of the clone carrying this TCR beta chain. Its matching antigen is unknown. V dropped 3 bases and J dropped 0 bases, with 11 bases sitting between them. CDR3 length equals 15 residues. The sample belongs to a study of response to subunit inactivated influenza vaccine. Findings and limits, study-wide: Each seasonal influenza vaccination, the authors suggested, recruits few new T cells.

One entry per CDR3 protein, called by TCRdb with MiXCR from the RT-PCR reads. The sample consists of about 570,000 distinct CDR3 sequences, approximately 10% of them appearing once. The sequence came from a man aged 50 to 60 who received an inactivated influenza vaccine. The sequencing here drew on PBMCs from blood, taken on the day of vaccination. This chain uses TRBV12-3 or TRBV12-4 with TRBJ1-1, with D possibly being TRBD1 (5 bases). The chain's CDR3 is CASSLDIQMNTEAFF. The CDR3 nucleotides are TGTGCCAGCAGTTTGGACATACAAATGAACACTGAAGCTTTCTTT.